The sequence of this T cell receptor (beta chain) was determined in a study of T cells in Graves' hyperthyroidism and ophthalmopathy. Study-wide results and limits: Separating ophthalmopathy from stable hyperthyroidism was achieved by a 13 V-J model.

Uncontrolled infection, other autoimmune disease, pregnancy or lactation led to exclusion. Authors of the study amplified TCR beta CDR3 regions from RNA transcripts. A set of HTBI primers served as the primers for a first-round RT-PCR of the TCR CDR3. TCRdb independently ran MiXCR on the multiplex PCR reads; one entry per CDR3 protein. The sample lists approximately 560,000 distinct CDR3 sequences, about 43% occurring once. The CDR3 has 15 amino acids. V gave up 10 bases and J gave up 8 bases, with 24 bases separating them. Germline V gives CDR1 ENHRY, CDR2 SYGVKD. This clonotype turned up a few times. Its target is unknown.

The clonotype originates from a woman under 30 with Graves' hyperthyroidism. Sequenced sample: peripheral blood or thyroid tissue (not recorded which). This chain uses TRBV10-3 with TRBJ1-5; tentatively, D is TRBD1 (6 bases). The CDR3 here is CASSAQDSRKEPQHF. DNA of the CDR3: TGTGCCAGCAGCGCCCAGGACAGCAGGAAGGAGCCCCAGCATTTT.